This T cell receptor beta chain was recovered during a study of cytomegalovirus exposure and HLA in healthy donors (dated by TCRdb to about 2017). About the full investigation: According to an earlier analysis of 550 to 750 of the donors, roughly 180 million T cells yielded 90 million to 140 million unique TCR beta sequences and approximately 300 Gb of sequence data. Approximately 310 gigabases of sequencing data and around 87 million unique TCR sequences were included in an early release covering several hundred HLA-typed donors. The genetic ancestry cluster associated with self-reported Caucasian donors included 81% of the roughly 400 genotyped donors. The study aimed to test whether cataloging public T cell receptors could reveal signatures of past pathogen exposure. The study used immunosequencing to profile the T cell repertoires of approximately 630 subjects and linked those repertoires to cytomegalovirus serostatus. In addition to the first cohort of hundreds of subjects, a separate validation cohort of 100 to 150 different subjects was used. High-throughput TCR immunosequencing, statistical association of individual TCRs with disease status, and machine learning were combined to predict cytomegalovirus infection status. A later analysis re-examined previously published TCR beta repertoires from just over 650 donors and added high-resolution HLA genotyping to investigate patterns of TCR occurrence. In the later analysis, no new phenotypic data were used to find candidate immune exposures; instead, reliance was placed on TCR beta sequences and their occurrence across donors. To decide whether each TCR beta V gene segment behaved as functional or pseudogenic, an earlier analysis of nearly 600 of the donors relied on high-throughput TCR beta sequencing. Donor age, sex, ethnicity and CMV serostatus were compiled together with the repertoire data. A later genetic analysis took genome-wide SNP genotypes for about 55% of the 666 donors and used that subset as a discovery cohort. All discovery cohort repertoires had been generated using a single sequencing platform. HLA typing included class I and class II loci at four-digit resolution. Typing coverage differed by locus: A, B, C, DRB1 and DQB1 were typed in about 629-630 donors, DQA1 in about 500, DPA1 in some 610, and DPB1 in 450 to 480. Because of strong linkage in the cohort, five DR-DQ haplotypes were treated as single units for association and clustering. Among a few hundred genotyped donors of the cohort, an average of around 240,000 unique TCR beta nucleotide sequences were sequenced per donor, roughly 18% of them non-productive.

The cohort comprised 670 or so healthy bone marrow donors. Cohort members were all nominally healthy when sampled, although unrecorded immune exposures were likely present. The donor was CMV seropositive and was included in the group of 270 or so seropositive cohort members. Every donor gave a peripheral blood sample, and the peripheral blood mononuclear cells from that sample were used for TCR beta sequencing. Genomic DNA was extracted from the blood cell samples with the Qiagen DNeasy Blood Extraction Kit. Library preparation employed the immunoSEQ multiplex PCR assay. A mixture of 60 forward primers for TCR Vbeta segments and 13 reverse primers for TCR Jbeta segments was used in the multiplex PCR. Amplification of the CDR3 region of rearranged TCR beta genes was performed with a multiplex PCR assay on genomic DNA. The amplified TCR beta libraries were sequenced on the Illumina HiSeq System as 87-base-pair reads. In the authors' own workflow: A later analysis counted about 80 million unique TCR beta chains across the 640 or so repertoires, and 9 million to 14 million of these chains were shared by at least two donors. Raw reads were error-corrected and collapsed into unique sequences by a nearest-neighbor algorithm in which closely related sequences were merged to remove PCR and sequencing errors. CDR3 sequences were aligned to IMGT reference sequences to assign V, D and J gene segments. For a sequence to be retained, at least a six-nucleotide match to both a V gene segment and a J gene segment was required. A rearrangement counted as productive if the CDR3 had no stop codons and remained in frame with V and J, and every other rearrangement counted as non-productive. CDR3 was defined according to IMGT convention as the region running from the second conserved V-encoded cysteine to the conserved J-encoded phenylalanine. Sequences without an unambiguous match to a single V gene segment were excluded from the earlier analysis of over 500 of the donors. In an earlier analysis of a few hundred of the donors, a V segment was called functional when productive rearrangements were above 56.7%, and segregating when the standard deviation between donors exceeded 5%. A statistical classification framework was built for diagnosing cytomegalovirus status from the catalog of TCR beta chain sequences. In a later analysis, TCR nucleotide sequences were compared against IMGT/GENE-DB human TR gene sequences so that V and J genes could be assigned. The TCRdist pipeline was used in a later analysis to assign CDR3 sequences and most-parsimonious VDJ recombination scenarios. In a later analysis, each TCR beta chain was defined by its CDR3 amino acid sequence together with its V-gene family, and reads without a unique V-gene family were excluded. A later analysis removed 592 highly shared, low-generation-probability nucleotide sequences to deal with suspected cross-contamination and a sequencing artifact. In a later analysis, a clonal expansion index for each public chain was calculated from normalized within-repertoire ranks of inferred template counts. In a later analysis, generation probabilities were computed using a VDJ recombination model fitted to out-of-frame rearrangements, and the results were checked against IGoR. In a later analysis, hypergeometric tests were used to score TCR-TCR, TCR-HLA and TCR-CMV co-occurrence, with a repertoire-size bias correction applied to TCR pairs. A later analysis estimated false discovery rates by permuting HLA or CMV assignments 20 times. In a later analysis, co-occurring TCRs were grouped using DBSCAN, and TCRdist sequence similarity was added for clustering within HLA-allele-positive subsets. Repertoires with fewer than 30,000 or more than 120,000 public chains were left out of co-occurrence clustering, as were four to six repertoires with anomalous nucleotide sharing. This is the immuneACCESS table as TCRdb keeps it, with only in-frame sequences that have V and J called. A part of the clones is gone; compared with another copy, unresolved V genes explain less than half, and the rest is unexplained. The V and J calls and clone size are taken from that table; D and trimming were inferred from the DNA. The sample table records 150,000 to 200,000 clones; around 79% of these occur just once. Jointly, the top ten make up roughly 7% of the sample.

Points on this clone: Its cognate antigen has yet to be identified. Nothing much larger sits one base from this clone, and base qualities are not available.

The CDR3 starts with the cysteine, ends with the phenylalanine, and has 15 residues. Of all the DNA, just the CDR3 is kept, 45 bases in frame from base 1. For CDR1 and CDR2, the germline V gene (reference sequence) lists LNHDA and SQIVND. V trim: 6 bases; J trim: 4 bases; unmatched bases: 5. Study-wide conclusions, independent of this receptor: Most TCR sequences were observed very rarely across donors, whereas some public TCRs were present in many individuals. In a later analysis, most CMV-associated TCR beta chains were found to appear HLA-restricted, with HLA associations seemingly driven largely by CMV exposure. Cytomegalovirus status was reported to be diagnosed by the classifier with high specificity and sensitivity in both the original and validation cohorts. V-gene and J-gene trimming of TCR beta chains was associated with a missense DCLRE1C variant in a later genetic analysis, and the association was replicated in an independent cohort. For the cohort, immune exposure information was limited to CMV serostatus. The 87-base-pair reads could not distinguish some IMGT-functional V segments, including TRBV6-2 and TRBV6-3, so those segments were excluded. In a later analysis, the rate of TCR association differed among HLA loci, with DRB1 alleles having the most associated TCRs and HLA-C alleles having the fewest. Broadly in line with IMGT annotations, most TCR beta V segments showed up in productive rearrangements about 87% or about 30% of the time in an earlier analysis of 450 to 600 of the donors. The cohort was sequenced for TCR beta chains only, and without alpha or paired-chain data the features that could be detected were limited. Linkage disequilibrium might explain the correlated functional status among segregating V segments, but an unknown experimental factor could not be ruled out. The sequencing pipeline was judged likely to have produced a cluster of highly shared sequence variants as a technical artifact. Assigning TCR associations to individual alleles was difficult when HLA alleles, especially DR and DQ, strongly co-occurred. In a later analysis, HLA-associated TCR beta chains were found to be more clonally expanded and to have lower generation probabilities than equally common non-associated chains. In vitro tests confirmed that a few of the cytomegalovirus-associated TCR beta chains recognize cytomegalovirus antigens. Because counts were too low, seventeen rarely observed V segments, including chromosome 9 orphons, were excluded from the earlier analysis of a few hundred of the donors. A further reported finding was that TCR beta sequences accurately predicted the HLA-A and HLA-B alleles for most subjects in the first cohort. In a later analysis, around 17,000 TCR beta sequences were associated with specific HLA alleles at a false discovery rate of 0.05. Several of the top co-occurrence clusters appeared to be linked to parvovirus B19, influenza, CMV and Epstein-Barr virus, according to a later analysis. It was suggested by the authors that the approach could potentially be generalized to other disease states and immunological phenotypes. The presence/absence analyses assumed that sequencing depth was roughly uniform across donors, and that assumption may not be true. In the study, approximately 160 TCR beta chains were listed as associated with cytomegalovirus. Because HLA typing was missing for some donors at each locus, association tests included only the typed subset. Compared with the 666-donor mean, donors in an Asian-associated ancestry cluster had fewer N-insertions in productive TCRs, according to a later genetic analysis.

The sequence was obtained from a male donor in good health and CMV-seropositive. The rearrangement joined TRBV19 to TRBJ1-5; TRBD1 fits 11 bases in the junction. Sequencing was done on a sample of PBMCs. The CDR3 reads as follows: CASSVDRGLNQPQHF. The nucleotide sequence reads TGTGCCAGTAGCGTGGACAGGGGGCTTAATCAGCCCCAGCATTTT.